Sequencing of this TCR beta chain was carried out in a study of cytomegalovirus exposure and HLA in healthy donors. Study-wide findings and caveats: More than 150 TCR beta chains were listed as cytomegalovirus-associated.

Primers: 60 Vbeta forward and 13 Jbeta reverse. Only in-frame clones appear in the TCRdb table, and some are missing; sequencing was by immunoSEQ multiplex PCR. Of 100,000 to 150,000 clones listed, nearly 85% are singletons. Worth noting for this clone: Its antigen is not known.

After removal of 2 bases from V and 1 base from J, the junction contained 5 bases not matched to a gene. The CDR3 is made up of 16 amino acids. The germline CDR1 and CDR2 sequences are LNHNV and YYDKDF (reference sequence). The V call is TRBV15, the J call TRBJ2-7, with 10 nucleotides matching TRBD2. The sample comprised PBMCs. The sequence derives from a boy younger than 18 in good health and CMV-seronegative. The CDR3 here is CATSRFTTSGSYEQYF. CDR3 coding DNA: TGTGCCACCAGCAGATTTACGACTAGCGGGTCCTACGAGCAGTACTTC.